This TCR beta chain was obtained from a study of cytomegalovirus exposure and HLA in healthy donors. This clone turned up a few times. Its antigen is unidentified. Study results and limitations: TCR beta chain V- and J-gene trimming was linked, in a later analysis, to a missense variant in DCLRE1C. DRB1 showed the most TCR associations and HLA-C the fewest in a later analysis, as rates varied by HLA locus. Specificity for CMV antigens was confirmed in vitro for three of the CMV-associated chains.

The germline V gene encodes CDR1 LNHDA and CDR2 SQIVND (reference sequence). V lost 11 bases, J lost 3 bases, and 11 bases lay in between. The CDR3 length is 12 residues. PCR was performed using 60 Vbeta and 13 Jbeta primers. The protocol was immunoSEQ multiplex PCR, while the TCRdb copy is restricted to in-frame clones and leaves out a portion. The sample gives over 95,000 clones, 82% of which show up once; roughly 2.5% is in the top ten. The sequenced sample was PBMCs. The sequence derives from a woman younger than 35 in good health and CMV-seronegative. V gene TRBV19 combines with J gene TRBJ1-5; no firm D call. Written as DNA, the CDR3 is TGTGCCGGTGGCACCGCCAATCAGCCCCAGCATTTT. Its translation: CAGGTANQPQHF.